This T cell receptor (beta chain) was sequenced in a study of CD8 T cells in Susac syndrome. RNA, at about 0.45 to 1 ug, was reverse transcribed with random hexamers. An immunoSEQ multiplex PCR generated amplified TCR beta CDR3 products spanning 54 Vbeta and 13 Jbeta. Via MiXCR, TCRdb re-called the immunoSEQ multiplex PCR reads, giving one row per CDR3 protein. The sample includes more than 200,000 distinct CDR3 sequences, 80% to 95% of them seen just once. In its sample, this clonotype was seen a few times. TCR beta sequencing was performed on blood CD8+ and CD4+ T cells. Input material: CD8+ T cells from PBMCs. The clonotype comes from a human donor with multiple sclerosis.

This CDR3 is CASSQRGETQYF. The CDR3 region has the DNA TGCGCCAGCAGCCAACGGGGAGAGACCCAGTACTTC. The chain employs TRBV4-3 and TRBJ2-5; TRBD2 is a possible D gene (5 bases). This CDR3 has 12 amino acids. Per the germline V gene, CDR1 is LGHNA and CDR2 is YSLEER. Deletions cut 2 bases from V and 4 bases from J, with 5 bases between.